The 30 T cell receptor beta chains given below trace back to one sample, sequenced in a study of control samples from healthy donors and cancer patients. Method: immunoSEQ multiplex PCR; TCRdb's copy keeps in-frame clones and lacks some. The repertoire consists of roughly 120,000 clones, with 75% to 90% occurring once and the leading ten covering 1% to 1.4%. The sequenced sample consisted of PBMCs. Receptors originate from a woman aged 50 to 65 with colorectal cancer.

The chain is built from TRBV5-4 and TRBJ1-1, with D possibly being TRBD1 (6 bases). The CDR3 has 14 residues. CDR1 SGHNT and CDR2 YYREEE come from the germline V gene (reference sequence). Trimming stripped 5 bases from V and 4 bases from J, with 15 bases between. CDR3 sequence reads: CASRPDRFGTEAFF. CDR3 coding DNA: TGTGCCAGCAGACCAGACAGGTTTGGCACTGAAGCTTTCTTT.

The gene calls are TRBV28 and TRBJ1-1; D might be TRBD1 (6 bases). CDR3 length: 15 residues. The germline V gene has CDR1 MDHEN and CDR2 SYDVKM. V was cut by 6 bases and J by 2 bases, with 16 bases left in between. The DNA for the CDR3 is TGTGCCAGCAGCCCGTCCCTACAGGGAAACACTGAAGCTTTCTTT. It is translated as CASSPSLQGNTEAFF.

V gene TRBV19 combines with J gene TRBJ1-2; no clear D. Germline CDR1 reads LNHDA; CDR2 reads SQIVND (reference sequence). This CDR3 region has 10 residues. Trimming shortened V by 8 bases and J by 4 bases, and 5 bases separated the two germline ends. CDR3: CASGPYGYTF. The CDR3 DNA reads TGTGCCAGTGGGCCCTATGGCTACACCTTC.

This sequence joins TRBV29-1 and TRBJ1-4; D remains unclear. The ends were cut back, 4 bases at V and 8 bases at J, with 14 bases in the middle. Germline loops: CDR1 SQVTM, CDR2 ANQGSEA. The CDR3 totals 13 residues. The CDR3 here is CSVGVSPREKLFF. The DNA for the CDR3 is TGCAGCGTTGGGGTAAGCCCCCGAGAAAAACTGTTTTTT.

The chain has TRBV7-9 and TRBJ2-6, with D hard to call. The ends were cut back, 2 bases at V and 0 bases at J, with 2 bases in the middle. In germline, CDR1 is SEHNR, CDR2 FQNEAQ (reference sequence). The CDR3 spans 14 residues. The CDR3 DNA sequence: TGTGCCAGCAGCTTAAACTCTGGGGCCAACGTCCTGACTTTC. This translates into CASSLNSGANVLTF.

This rearrangement joins TRBV12-3 or TRBV12-4 to TRBJ2-5; TRBD2 might be the D (5 bases). The CDR3 runs to 13 residues. The V gene lost 3 bases and the J gene lost 3 bases, with 8 bases spanning the gap. The CDR3 DNA reads as TGTGCCAGCAGTTTCCTGCGGGAAGAGACCCAGTACTTC. Protein product: CASSFLREETQYF.

CDR3 protein: CASSPTGGTASSYEQYF. The CDR3 bases are TGTGCCAGCTCACCGACCGGAGGGACAGCTAGCTCCTACGAGCAGTACTTC. This chain uses TRBV18 with TRBJ2-7, with a tentative D call TRBD1 (7 bases). CDR3 length: 17 residues. From germline, CDR1 is KGHSH and CDR2 LQKENI. The V end was cut by 3 bases, the J end by 0 bases, with 18 bases between.

V usage is TRBV19 and J usage is TRBJ2-1, with D unclear. This CDR3 region has 14 residues. V was clipped by 4 bases and J by 0 bases, with 7 bases between them. Germline V gene sequence: CDR1 LNHDA, CDR2 SQIVND (reference sequence). The CDR3 sequence is CASSSASSYNEQFF. The CDR3 bases are TGTGCCAGTAGTAGCGCGAGCTCCTACAATGAGCAGTTCTTC.

This chain uses TRBV6-5 with TRBJ2-7; D assignment may be TRBD1 or TRBD2 (5 bases each). In germline, CDR1 is MNHEY, CDR2 SVGAGI. Between the trimmed V and J ends, which lost 5 bases and 0 bases, there was a span of 11 bases. This CDR3 is built from 14 residues. The CDR3 DNA sequence: TGTGCCAGCAGTACTACTGGGGGCTCCTACGAGCAGTACTTC. Translated: CASSTTGGSYEQYF.

The V gene is TRBV30, the J gene TRBJ2-7; 8 bases are shared with TRBD1. The CDR3 consists of 13 residues. V lost 3 bases and J lost 5; bases outside the gene matches: 6. Germline V gene lookup returns CDR1 GTSNPN and CDR2 SVGIG (reference sequence). The CDR3: CAWSAGQVHEQYF. The CDR3 DNA is TGTGCCTGGAGCGCGGGACAGGTGCACGAGCAGTACTTC.

This rearrangement joins TRBV9 to TRBJ2-2; 9 bases are a match to TRBD2. V lost 0 bases, J lost 4 bases, and 10 bases stayed unmatched. The germline V gene encodes CDR1 SGDLS and CDR2 YYNGEE. The CDR3 runs 18 residues. CDR3 region: CASSVAVLVAGVTGELFF. The CDR3 DNA reads as TGTGCCAGCAGCGTAGCGGTACTGGTAGCGGGAGTCACCGGGGAGCTGTTTTTT.

The chain carries TRBV2 and TRBJ1-1, with D uncertain. V lost 6 bases, J lost 1 base, and 9 bases lay in between. There are 13 residues in the CDR3. Germline lookup yields CDR1 SNHLY and CDR2 FYNNEI. The CDR3 sequence is CASRGSENTEAFF. CDR3 DNA: TGTGCCAGCAGGGGGTCAGAGAACACTGAAGCTTTCTTT.

The chain employs TRBV5-1 and TRBJ1-3; D is ambiguous. Trimming stripped 0 bases from V and 3 bases from J, with 7 bases between. This CDR3 has 14 amino acids. Germline V gene data show CDR1 as SGHRS and CDR2 as YFSETQ. The DNA of the CDR3 is TGCGCCAGCAGCTTGGACAGTTTTGGAAACACCATATATTTT. This encodes CASSLDSFGNTIYF. The whole variable domain, filled in from reference TRBV5-1 and TRBJ1-3, reads KAGVTQTPRYLIKTRGQQVTLSCSPISGHRSVSWYQQTPGQGLQFLFEYFSETQRNKGNFPGRFSGRQFSNSRSEMNVSTLELGDSALYLCASSLDSFGNTIYFGEGSWLTVV.

This chain links TRBV6-2 or TRBV6-3 with TRBJ1-1; 11 nucleotides agree with TRBD1. Per germline, CDR1 MNHEY and CDR2 SVGEGT. The CDR3 extends over 16 amino acids. V dropped 1 base and J dropped 3; count of bases not matched to a gene: 4. CDR3 sequence reads: CASSYWTGGADTEAFF. CDR3 DNA: TGTGCCAGCAGTTACTGGACAGGGGGCGCGGACACTGAAGCTTTCTTT.

The V gene is TRBV11-2, the J gene TRBJ2-7; 10 bases align to TRBD1. Germline loops: CDR1 SGHAT, CDR2 FQNNGV. After removal of 5 bases from V and 4 bases from J, the junction contained 8 bases not matched to a gene. CDR3 length: 15 residues. CDR3 amino acids: CASSHRQGAFYEQYF. The DNA of the CDR3 is TGTGCCAGCAGCCACAGACAGGGGGCATTTTACGAGCAGTACTTC.

V usage is TRBV2 and J usage is TRBJ1-5; D not certain. The CDR3 has 14 residues. The V gene's germline CDR1 is SNHLY and CDR2 FYNNEI. V gave up 4 bases and J gave up 6 bases, with 13 bases separating them. The CDR3 spells CASSADIATQPQHF. Here the CDR3 DNA reads TGTGCCAGCAGTGCTGACATAGCTACTCAGCCCCAGCATTTT. Full variable domain (remainder filled in from reference TRBV2 and TRBJ1-5): EPEVTQTPSHQVTQMGQEVILRCVPISNHLYFYWYRQILGQKVEFLVSFYNNEISEKSEIFDDQFSVERPDGSNFTLKIRSTKLEDSAMYFCASSADIATQPQHFGDGTRLSIL.

The V call is TRBV19, the J call TRBJ2-1; D is unresolved. The CDR3 sequence is 12 residues long. V was shortened by 4 bases and J by 2 bases, with 3 bases between the two germline ends. CDR1 and CDR2 (germline): LNHDA, SQIVND (reference sequence). CDR3: CASSTPYNEQFF. The CDR3 bases are TGTGCCAGTAGTACCCCCTACAATGAGCAGTTCTTC.

This chain links TRBV5-6 with TRBJ2-2, with TRBD1 matching over 10 bases. Germline CDR1 SGHDT, CDR2 YYEEEE. This CDR3 has 17 residues. V was pared by 3 bases and J by 4 bases, with 9 bases of the junction left unmatched. CDR3 nucleotide sequence: TGTGCCAGCAGCTCCGGGACAGGGGCTCTTCCCACCGGGGAGCTGTTTTTT. Its translation: CASSSGTGALPTGELFF.

The chain couples TRBV24-1 to TRBJ2-6; the match to TRBD1 covers 7 bases. The CDR3 sequence is 19 residues long. V lost 5 bases and J lost 1; bases outside the gene matches: 13. The V gene's germline CDR1 is KGHDR and CDR2 SFDVKD. CDR3 nucleotide sequence: TGTGCCACCAGTGGCTCTACTGGACAGGTGACTTCTGGGGCCAACGTCCTGACTTTC. Protein: CATSGSTGQVTSGANVLTF.

CDR3 nucleotides: TGTGCCAGTAGTATAGGCCTCGGACAGTGGGGGGTCGATGAGCAGTTCTTC. The encoded protein is CASSIGLGQWGVDEQFF. The chain couples TRBV19 to TRBJ2-1; the D gene could be TRBD1 or TRBD2 (6 bases each). Germline V gives CDR1 LNHDA, CDR2 SQIVND (reference sequence). V was trimmed by 1 base and J by 8 bases, leaving 21 bases between them. The CDR3 is 17 amino acids.

The V and J genes are TRBV7-2 and TRBJ1-4; D is unclear. The V and J ends lost 2 bases and 0 bases respectively, with 7 bases between them. The CDR3 runs to 15 residues. Per germline, CDR1 SGHTA and CDR2 FQGNSA. The CDR3 loop is CASSLFSATNEKLFF. The CDR3 region has the DNA TGTGCCAGCAGCTTATTCTCAGCAACTAATGAAAAACTGTTTTTT.

CDR3 residues: CASSSTGDTEAFF. DNA of the CDR3: TGTGCCAGTAGTTCGACAGGGGACACTGAAGCTTTCTTT. V and J are TRBV19 and TRBJ1-1, with TRBD1 matching 8 bases. This CDR3 has 13 amino acids. With 5 bases clipped from V and 3 bases from J, the junction kept 2 bases outside the gene matches. From germline, CDR1 is LNHDA and CDR2 SQIVND (reference sequence). The full variable domain, with the rest looked up from reference TRBV19 and TRBJ1-1, is DGGITQSPKYLFRKEGQNVTLSCEQNLNHDAMYWYRQDPGQGLRLIYYSQIVNDFQKGDIAEGYSVSREKKESFPLTVTSAQKNPTAFYLCASSSTGDTEAFFGQGTRLTVV.

The V and J genes are TRBV18 and TRBJ1-1; the D gene is possibly TRBD1 (5 bases). Per the germline V gene, CDR1 is KGHSH and CDR2 is LQKENI. V lost 4 bases to trimming and J lost 6 bases, with 9 bases between them. The CDR3 has 12 residues. CDR3 sequence: CASSQGTAEAFF. The CDR3 DNA sequence: TGTGCCAGCTCACAAGGGACTGCTGAAGCTTTCTTT.

The CDR3 protein is CASSFARNQPQHF. CDR3 sequence (DNA): TGTGCCAGCAGTTTCGCCAGAAATCAGCCCCAGCATTTT. The chain couples TRBV12-3 or TRBV12-4 to TRBJ1-5; D is unclear. The V gene lost 3 bases and the J gene lost 4 bases, with 7 bases spanning the gap. This CDR3 is 13 amino acids long.

The J gene is TRBJ2-1, the V gene TRBV18; 14 bases map to TRBD2. The CDR3 covers 15 residues. With V trimmed by 5 bases and J by 5 bases, 2 bases remained unmatched. CDR1 and CDR2 (germline): KGHSH, LQKENI. CDR3 residues: CASSAGLAGDNEQFF. The CDR3 DNA reads as TGTGCCAGCTCAGCGGGACTAGCGGGAGACAATGAGCAGTTCTTC.

This chain links TRBV12-3 or TRBV12-4 with TRBJ1-5, with 7 bases identical to TRBD1. This CDR3 has 13 residues. V was clipped by 4 bases and J by 7 bases; unmatched bases: 4. The CDR3 here is CASSYQGGQPQHF. The DNA for the CDR3 is TGTGCCAGCAGTTACCAGGGGGGACAGCCCCAGCATTTT.

J is TRBJ1-2 and V is TRBV3-1 (or the pseudogene TRBV3-2); D not resolved. Germline CDR1 LGHDT, CDR2 YNNKEL (reference sequence). The CDR3 runs to 12 residues. The ends were cut back, 2 bases at V and 8 bases at J, with 9 bases in the middle. This chain's CDR3 is CASSQSQGGYTF. CDR3 coding DNA: TGTGCCAGCAGCCAATCCCAAGGGGGCTACACCTTC.

The chain joins TRBV28 to TRBJ1-1, with 9 bases aligning to TRBD1. Germline V gene data show CDR1 as MDHEN and CDR2 as SYDVKM. The CDR3 is 16 amino acids. V lost 6 bases to trimming and J lost 4 bases; unmatched junction nucleotides: 12. The CDR3 protein is CASSSTDRGLGTEAFF. For the CDR3, the DNA is TGTGCCAGCAGCAGCACGGACAGGGGCTTGGGCACTGAAGCTTTCTTT.

This clone showed up just once. The V call is TRBV20-1, the J call TRBJ2-7; TRBD2 matches at 9 bases. CDR3 length: 15 residues. V lost 3 bases and J lost 6; bases outside the gene matches: 12. Germline CDR1 DFQATT, CDR2 SNEGSKA (reference sequence). The CDR3: CSASGVGTSLIEQYF. DNA for the CDR3: TGCAGTGCTAGTGGGGTCGGGACTAGCTTGATCGAGCAGTACTTC.

The chain combines TRBV5-1 with TRBJ2-1; D perhaps matches TRBD2 (5 bases). V lost 2 bases to trimming and J lost 5 bases, with 8 bases between them. This CDR3 region has 13 residues. CDR1 and CDR2 from the germline V gene are SGHRS and YFSETQ. The CDR3 nucleotides are TGCGCCAGCAGCTTAGCGGTGAACAATGAGCAGTTCTTC. This gives the protein CASSLAVNNEQFF.